This TCR beta chain was found in a study of cytomegalovirus exposure and HLA in healthy donors. Overall study results and limits: A later analysis showed TCR association rates differing by HLA locus, peaking at DRB1 and lowest at HLA-C. Association of a missense DCLRE1C variant with TCR beta V- and J-gene trimming was reported in a later analysis.

Concerning this clone: Its matching antigen is unknown.

Among the donors, all were healthy bone marrow donors. The PCR employed 60 Vbeta primers together with 13 Jbeta primers. Here immunoSEQ multiplex PCR was the method, and the copy in TCRdb shows in-frame clones only, minus some. The data contain about 65,000 clones, approximately 78% of them singletons. This CDR3 has 16 residues. V lost 4 bases to trimming and J lost 4 bases; unmatched junction nucleotides: 11. Germline V gene data show CDR1 as SGHNT and CDR2 as YYREEE (reference sequence). The receptor was derived from a girl under 18 in good health and CMV-seropositive. The sample was PBMCs. This chain connects TRBV5-4 to TRBJ2-5; 9 bases match TRBD1. The DNA of the CDR3 is TGTGCCAGCAGCCACCCCGGGACAGGGTTGCGAGAGACCCAGTACTTC. Protein sequence: CASSHPGTGLRETQYF.